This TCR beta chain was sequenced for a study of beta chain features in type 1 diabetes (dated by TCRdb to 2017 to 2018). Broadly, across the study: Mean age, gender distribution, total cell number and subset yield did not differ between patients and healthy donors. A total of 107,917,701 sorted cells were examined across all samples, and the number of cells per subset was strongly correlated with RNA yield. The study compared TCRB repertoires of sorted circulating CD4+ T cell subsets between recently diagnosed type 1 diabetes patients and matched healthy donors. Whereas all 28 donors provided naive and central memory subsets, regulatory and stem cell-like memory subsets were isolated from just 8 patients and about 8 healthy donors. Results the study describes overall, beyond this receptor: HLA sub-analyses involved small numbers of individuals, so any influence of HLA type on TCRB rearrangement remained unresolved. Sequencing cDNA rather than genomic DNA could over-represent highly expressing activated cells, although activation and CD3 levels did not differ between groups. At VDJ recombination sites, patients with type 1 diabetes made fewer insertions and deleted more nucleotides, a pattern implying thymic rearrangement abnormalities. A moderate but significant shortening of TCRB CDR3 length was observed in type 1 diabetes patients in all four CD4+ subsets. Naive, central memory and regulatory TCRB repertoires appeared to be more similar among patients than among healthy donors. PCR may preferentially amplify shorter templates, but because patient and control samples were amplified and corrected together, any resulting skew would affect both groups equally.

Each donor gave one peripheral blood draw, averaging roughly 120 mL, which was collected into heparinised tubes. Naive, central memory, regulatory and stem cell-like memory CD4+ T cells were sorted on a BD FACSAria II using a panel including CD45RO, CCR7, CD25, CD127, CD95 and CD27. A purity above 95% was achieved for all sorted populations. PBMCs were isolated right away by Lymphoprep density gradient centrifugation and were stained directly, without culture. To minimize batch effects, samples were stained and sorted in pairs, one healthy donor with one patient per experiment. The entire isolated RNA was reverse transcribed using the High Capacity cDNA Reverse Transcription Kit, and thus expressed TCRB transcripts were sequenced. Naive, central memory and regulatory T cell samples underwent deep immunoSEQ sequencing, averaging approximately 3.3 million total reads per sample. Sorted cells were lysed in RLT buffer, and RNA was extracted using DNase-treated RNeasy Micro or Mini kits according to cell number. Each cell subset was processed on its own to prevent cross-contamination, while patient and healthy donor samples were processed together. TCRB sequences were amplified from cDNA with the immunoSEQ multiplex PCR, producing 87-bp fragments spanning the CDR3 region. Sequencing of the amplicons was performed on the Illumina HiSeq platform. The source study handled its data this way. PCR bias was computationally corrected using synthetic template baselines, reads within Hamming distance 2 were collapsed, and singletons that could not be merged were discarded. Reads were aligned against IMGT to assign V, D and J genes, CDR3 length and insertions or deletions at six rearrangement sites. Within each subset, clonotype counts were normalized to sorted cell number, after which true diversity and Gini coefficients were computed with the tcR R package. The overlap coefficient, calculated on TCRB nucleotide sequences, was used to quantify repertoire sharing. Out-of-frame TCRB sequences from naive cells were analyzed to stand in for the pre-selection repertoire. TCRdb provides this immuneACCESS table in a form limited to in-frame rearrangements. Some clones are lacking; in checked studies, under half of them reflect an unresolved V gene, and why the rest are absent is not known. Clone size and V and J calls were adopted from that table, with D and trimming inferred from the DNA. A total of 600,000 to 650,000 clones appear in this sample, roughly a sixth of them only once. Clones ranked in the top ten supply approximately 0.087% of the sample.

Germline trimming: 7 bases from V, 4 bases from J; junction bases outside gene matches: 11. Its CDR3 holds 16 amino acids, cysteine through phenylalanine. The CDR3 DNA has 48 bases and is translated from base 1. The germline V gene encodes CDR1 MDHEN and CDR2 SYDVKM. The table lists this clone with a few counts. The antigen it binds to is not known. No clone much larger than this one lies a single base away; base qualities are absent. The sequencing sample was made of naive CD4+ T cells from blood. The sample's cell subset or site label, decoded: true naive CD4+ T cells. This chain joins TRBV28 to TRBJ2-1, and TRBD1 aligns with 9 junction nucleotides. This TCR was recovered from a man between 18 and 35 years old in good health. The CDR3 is CASTLRGTGRYNEQFF. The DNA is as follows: TGTGCCAGCACCCTTCGTGGGACAGGGAGATACAATGAGCAGTTCTTC.